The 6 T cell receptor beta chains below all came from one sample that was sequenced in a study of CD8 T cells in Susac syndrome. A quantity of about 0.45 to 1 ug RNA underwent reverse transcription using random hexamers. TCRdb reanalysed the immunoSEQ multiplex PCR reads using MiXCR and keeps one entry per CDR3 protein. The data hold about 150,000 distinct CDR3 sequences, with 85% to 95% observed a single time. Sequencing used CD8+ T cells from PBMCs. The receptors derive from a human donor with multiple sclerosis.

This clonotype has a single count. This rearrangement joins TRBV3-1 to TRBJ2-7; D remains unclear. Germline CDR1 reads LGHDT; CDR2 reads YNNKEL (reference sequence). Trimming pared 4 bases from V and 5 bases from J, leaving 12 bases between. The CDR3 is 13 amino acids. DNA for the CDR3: TGTGCCAGCAGCCCTACTTTACGAGACGAGCAGTACTTC. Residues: CASSPTLRDEQYF.

CDR3: CSASFPGQGLSGNQPQHF. The CDR3 nucleotides read TGCAGTGCTTCCTTCCCGGGACAGGGGTTATCGGGCAATCAGCCCCAGCATTTT. The chain employs TRBV20-1 and TRBJ1-5; TRBD1 matches at 10 bases. Losses at the gene ends were 5 bases for V and 2 bases for J; bases not matched to a gene: 15. This CDR3 comprises 18 residues. Germline V gives CDR1 DFQATT, CDR2 SNEGSKA (reference sequence).

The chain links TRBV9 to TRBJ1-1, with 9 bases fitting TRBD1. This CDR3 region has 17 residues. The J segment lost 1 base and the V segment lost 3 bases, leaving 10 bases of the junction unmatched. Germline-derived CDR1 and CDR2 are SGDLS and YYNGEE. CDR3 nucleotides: TGTGCCAGCAGCGCATTCCCGGGGGACAGGGAGAACACTGAAGCTTTCTTT. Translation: CASSAFPGDRENTEAFF.

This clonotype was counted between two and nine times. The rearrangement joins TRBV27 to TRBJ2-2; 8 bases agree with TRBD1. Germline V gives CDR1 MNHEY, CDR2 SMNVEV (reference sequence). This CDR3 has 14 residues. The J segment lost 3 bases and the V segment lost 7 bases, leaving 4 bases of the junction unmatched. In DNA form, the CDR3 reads TGTGCCAGCACCGGACAGGGATACACCGGGGAGCTGTTTTTT. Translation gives CASTGQGYTGELFF.

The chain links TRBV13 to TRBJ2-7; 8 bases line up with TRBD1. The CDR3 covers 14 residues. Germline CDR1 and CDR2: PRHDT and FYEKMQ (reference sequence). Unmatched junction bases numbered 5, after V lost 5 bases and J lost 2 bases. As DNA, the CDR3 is TGTGCCAGCAGCCAGGGACAGGCGGCCTACGAGCAGTACTTC. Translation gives CASSQGQAAYEQYF.

DNA of the CDR3: TGTGCCAGCAGTGAAGCGAGGACTAGGGCCGGGGAGCTGTTTTTT. Amino acid sequence: CASSEARTRAGELFF. The genes are TRBV2 and TRBJ2-2; 7 bases align to TRBD2. This CDR3 is built from 15 residues. The J segment lost 6 bases and the V segment lost 0 bases, leaving 4 bases of the junction unmatched. The germline V gene has CDR1 SNHLY and CDR2 FYNNEI.